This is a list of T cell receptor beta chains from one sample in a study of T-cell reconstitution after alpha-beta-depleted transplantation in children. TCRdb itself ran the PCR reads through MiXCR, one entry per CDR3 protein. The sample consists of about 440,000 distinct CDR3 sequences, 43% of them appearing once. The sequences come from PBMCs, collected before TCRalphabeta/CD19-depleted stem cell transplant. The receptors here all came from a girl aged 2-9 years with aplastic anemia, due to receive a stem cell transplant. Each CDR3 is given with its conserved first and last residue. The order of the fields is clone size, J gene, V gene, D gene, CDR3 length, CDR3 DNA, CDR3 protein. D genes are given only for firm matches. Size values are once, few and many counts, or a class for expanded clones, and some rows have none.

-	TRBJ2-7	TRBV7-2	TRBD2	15	TGTGCCAGCAGCTCCTCGGGAGGGGGTTGGTACGAGCAGTACTTC	CASSSSGGGWYEQYF
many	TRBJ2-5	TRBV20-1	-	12	TGCAGTGCTAGTGCCGTCCTAGAGACCCAGTACTTC	CSASAVLETQYF
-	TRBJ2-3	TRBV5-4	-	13	TGTGCCAGCATCGGCAGTAATACAGATACGCAGTATTTT	CASIGSNTDTQYF
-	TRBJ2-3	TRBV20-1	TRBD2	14	TGCAGTCCGGTGGACGGGAGGGCCGCAGATACGCAGTATTTT	CSPVDGRAADTQYF
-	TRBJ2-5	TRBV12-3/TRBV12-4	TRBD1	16	TGTGCCAGCAGTTTGGCCGGGACAGGAAGCCAAGAGACCCAGTACTTC	CASSLAGTGSQETQYF
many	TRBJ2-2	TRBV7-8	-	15	TGTGCCAGCAGCTTTTCTAGTACGAACACCGGGGAGCTGTTTTTT	CASSFSSTNTGELFF
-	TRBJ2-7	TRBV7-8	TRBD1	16	TGTGCCAGCAGCTTAGCGCTGGAGACAGGGAATTACGAGCAGTACTTC	CASSLALETGNYEQYF
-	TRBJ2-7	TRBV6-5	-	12	TGTGCCAGCAGCCACTCCGGTGACGAGCAGTACTTC	CASSHSGDEQYF
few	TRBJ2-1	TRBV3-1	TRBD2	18	TGTGCCAGCAGCCTACGACTTTTGGCGGGAGGCTCCTACAATGAGCAGTTCTTC	CASSLRLLAGGSYNEQFF
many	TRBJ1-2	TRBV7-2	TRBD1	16	TGTGCCAGCAGCTTAGGCCCGGGACAGAGACCCTATGGCTACACCTTC	CASSLGPGQRPYGYTF
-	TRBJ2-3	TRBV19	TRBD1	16	TGTGCCAGTAGCAGCCTTCGACAGGGGGAAACAGATACGCAGTATTTT	CASSSLRQGETDTQYF
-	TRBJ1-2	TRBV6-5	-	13	TGTGCCAGCAGTTATGCGGGGGTCGGGGGCTACACCTTC	CASSYAGVGGYTF
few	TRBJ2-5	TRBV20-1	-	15	TGCAGTGCTAGAGATCTGGCGGGCCACCAAGAGACCCAGTACTTC	CSARDLAGHQETQYF
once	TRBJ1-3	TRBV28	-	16	TGTGCCAGCAGGGACAGCCGCGGCCCTAATGGAAACACCATATATTTT	CASRDSRGPNGNTIYF
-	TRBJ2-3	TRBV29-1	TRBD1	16	TGCAGCGTTGAAGATACGGGACAGGGTCCCGCAGATACGCAGTATTTT	CSVEDTGQGPADTQYF
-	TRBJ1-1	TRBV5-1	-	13	TGCGCCAGCAGCTTGGGGGCAGGGTTTGAAGCTTTCTTT	CASSLGAGFEAFF
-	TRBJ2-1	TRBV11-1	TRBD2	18	TGTGCCAGCAGCTTAACAGGCACCGGGACTAGCGGGAGCTATGAGCAGTTCTTC	CASSLTGTGTSGSYEQFF
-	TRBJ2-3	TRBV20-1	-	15	TGCAGTGCTAGAGACTGGGTCAAAGGGACAGATACGCAGTATTTT	CSARDWVKGTDTQYF
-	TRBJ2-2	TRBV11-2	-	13	TGTGTCAGCAGCTGGGGGAACACCGGGGAGCTGTTTTTT	CVSSWGNTGELFF
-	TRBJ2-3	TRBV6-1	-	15	TGTGCCAGCAGCCCAAGTCTCTCCGGCACAGATACGCAGTATTTT	CASSPSLSGTDTQYF
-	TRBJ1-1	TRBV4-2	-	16	TGTGCCAGCAGCCCCCAAGCAGGGGCAGTCAACACTGAAGCTTTCTTT	CASSPQAGAVNTEAFF
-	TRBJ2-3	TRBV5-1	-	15	TGCGCCAGCAGCTTGGTAGAAGCGGGCACAGATACGCAGTATTTT	CASSLVEAGTDTQYF
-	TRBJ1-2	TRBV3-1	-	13	TGTGCCAGCAGCCCTGGATTCTCAAGGGGGAACACCTTC	CASSPGFSRGNTF
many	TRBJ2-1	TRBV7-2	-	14	TGTGCCAGCCGTCGGGAAGTTGTCTACAATGAGCAGTTCTTC	CASRREVVYNEQFF
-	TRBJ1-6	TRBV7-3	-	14	TGTGCCAGCAGCTCGAGACCCTCGGGCTCACCCCTCCACTTT	CASSSRPSGSPLHF
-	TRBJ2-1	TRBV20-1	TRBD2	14	TGCAGTGCCATACTAGCGAGCTCCTACAATGAGCAGTTCTTC	CSAILASSYNEQFF
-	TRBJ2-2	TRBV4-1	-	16	TGCGCCAGCAGCCATGAACGACAGGAGACAACCGGGGAGCTGTTTTTT	CASSHERQETTGELFF
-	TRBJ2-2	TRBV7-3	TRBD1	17	TGTGCCAGCAGCTTACCCCGGGACAGGGGTATCACCGGGGAGCTGTTTTTT	CASSLPRDRGITGELFF
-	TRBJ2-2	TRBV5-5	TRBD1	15	TGTGCCAGCAGCCAGACAGGGGCAAACACCGGGGAGCTGTTTTTT	CASSQTGANTGELFF